The entry below describes one TCR beta chain. This clonotype was picked up a small number of times. Its antigen is still unknown. It has no much larger one-base neighbor in the sample; base qualities were not kept. The sample originates from a study of T cells in Graves' hyperthyroidism and ophthalmopathy (dated by TCRdb to the late 2010s). Regarding the study in general: Peripheral blood was sampled at the time of initial diagnosis, prior to any treatment. A discovery cohort of about 95 patients, roughly 43 with Graves' ophthalmopathy and 55 to 60 with stable Graves' hyperthyroidism, was used to find distinguishing TCR V-J signatures. An independent validation cohort of some 18 hyperthyroidism patients and roughly 16 patients who later progressed to ophthalmopathy tested prospective prediction of ophthalmopathy. The roughly 91 discovery patients were randomly divided into training and test sets at a 7:3 ratio. Thyroid tissue and blood T-cell repertoires from over 5 Graves' hyperthyroidism patients were also compared in the study. After sampling, hyperthyroidism patients received methimazole starting at 30 mg daily, and ophthalmopathy patients received high-dose intravenous methylprednisolone. The paper describes TCR Vbeta CDR3 sequencing of 135 peripheral blood samples, made up of some 42 ophthalmopathy patients, over 70 hyperthyroidism patients and approximately 17 progressor patients.

V was cut back by 7 bases and J by 8 bases, leaving a gap of 21 bases between them. Including the terminal cysteine and phenylalanine, the CDR3 comprises 15 residues. The DNA shown is the 45-base CDR3, in frame from base 1. The germline V gene encodes CDR1 LNHDA and CDR2 SQIVND (reference sequence). Amplification of TCR beta CDR3 regions was carried out from RNA transcripts. The first round of RT-PCR for the TCR CDR3 was performed with the HTBI primer set and the Qiagen OneStep RT-PCR kit. Libraries were constructed in a second round of multiplex PCR, after which size selection and purification were performed. The libraries were sequenced on an Illumina HiSeq2000 using paired-end 100 bp reads. The authors processed their data as follows. SOAPnuke was used to process the raw data, with reads discarded if the reads contained adapters or uncalled bases, had a mean Phred below 15, or lacked an exact constant-primer or identifier match. COPE v1.2.5 was used to merge the high-quality paired reads, and each unique nucleotide sequence was defined as a clonotype. MiTCR v1.1 was used to align the clonotypes against IMGT TRBV, TRBD and TRBJ reference segments. Analysis was restricted to V-J combinations with a frequency above 0.0001, which covered 99.2% of repertoires. A TCS score was defined as the ratio of F50 (clonal expansion) to E x V (chaos), with BLOSUM62-based TCRdist applied between CDR3 peptides within each V-J. Welch's t-statistics and random forest reduced 500 to 550 V-J features to about 12, which were used in a naive Bayes classifier (R e1071). The public reads were reanalyzed by TCRdb: fastp trimming at Q25, MiXCR alignment, in-frame beta chains only. Identical CDR3 protein sequences are pooled into one entry, listed with their most common genes and DNA. What appears here as the V and J calls and clone size reflects TCRdb's work, not the paper's. The sample includes 500,000 or so distinct CDR3 sequences, with 15% to 20% observed a single time. In total, the top ten clones hold over 25% of the sample.

Ophthalmopathy patients had moderately to severely active disease, with a Clinical Activity Score of 3 or more, a NOSPECS grade of 4 or more, and a disease duration of less than 3 months. The study excluded patients with uncontrolled infections, other autoimmune diseases, pregnancy or lactation. Diagnoses were based on clinical symptoms, serum thyroxine and TRAb, thyroid ultrasound and orbital computed tomography. Ficoll-Paque density gradient centrifugation was used to isolate PBMCs from 8.5 to 10 ml of fresh peripheral blood. Total RNA was extracted with Trizol reagent, and quality was checked on an Agilent 2100 Bioanalyzer. Study-wide conclusions, independent of this receptor: Most expanded thyroid clonotypes (frequency above 0.001) were also detected in blood, suggesting blood repertoires may reflect thyroid immune responses. In cross-validation, a model built on a 13 V-J signature told ophthalmopathy apart from stable hyperthyroidism with approximately 90% sensitivity and roughly 81% specificity, and in testing the same model reached 80%/75%. In validation, the model predicted progression to ophthalmopathy with around 71% sensitivity and about 72% specificity, a median of around six months before onset. No statistical method was used to set the sample size in advance, and investigators knew the group allocation.

The sequence came from a woman aged 30 to 39 with Graves' ophthalmopathy. Sequencing was performed on blood. In this chain, TRBV19 is recombined with TRBJ2-1; the D gene is not confidently resolved. The sequenced DNA is TGTGCCAGTAAAGATGAGCCCCTTATGGGCGATGAGCAGTTCTTC. It translates as CASKDEPLMGDEQFF.